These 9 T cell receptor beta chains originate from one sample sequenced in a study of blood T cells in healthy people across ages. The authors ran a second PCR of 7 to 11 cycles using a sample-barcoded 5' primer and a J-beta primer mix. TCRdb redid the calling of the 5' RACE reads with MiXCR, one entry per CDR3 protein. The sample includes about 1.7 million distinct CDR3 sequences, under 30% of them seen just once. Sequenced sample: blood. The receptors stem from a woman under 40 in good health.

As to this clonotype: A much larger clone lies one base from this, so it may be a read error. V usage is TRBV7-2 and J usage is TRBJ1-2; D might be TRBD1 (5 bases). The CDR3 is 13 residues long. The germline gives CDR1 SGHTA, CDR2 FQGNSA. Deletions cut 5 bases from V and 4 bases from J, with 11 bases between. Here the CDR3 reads CTSSLGGPYGYTF. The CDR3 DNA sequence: TGTACCAGCAGCCTGGGGGGACCCTATGGCTACACCTTC.

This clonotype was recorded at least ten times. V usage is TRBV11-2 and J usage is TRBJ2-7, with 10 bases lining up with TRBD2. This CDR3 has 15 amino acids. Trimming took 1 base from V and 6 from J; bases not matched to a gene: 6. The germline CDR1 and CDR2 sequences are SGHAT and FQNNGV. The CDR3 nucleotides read TGTGCCAGCAGCTTAGCTAGCGGGAGAGGCGGCGAGCAGTACTTC. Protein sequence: CASSLASGRGGEQYF.

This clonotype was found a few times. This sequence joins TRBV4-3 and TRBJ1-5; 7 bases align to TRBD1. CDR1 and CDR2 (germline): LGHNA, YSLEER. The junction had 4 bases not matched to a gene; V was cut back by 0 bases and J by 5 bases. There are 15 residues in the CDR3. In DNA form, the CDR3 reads TGCGCCAGCAGCCAAGACCCAACAGGGGATCAGCCCCAGCATTTT. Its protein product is CASSQDPTGDQPQHF.

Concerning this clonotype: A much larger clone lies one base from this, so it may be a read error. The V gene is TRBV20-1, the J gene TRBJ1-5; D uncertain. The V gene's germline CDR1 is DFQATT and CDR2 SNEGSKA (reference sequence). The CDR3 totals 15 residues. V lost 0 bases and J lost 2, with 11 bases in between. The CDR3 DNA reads TGCAGTGCTAGAGATTTGGGTAAAGGCAATCAGCCCCAGCATTTT. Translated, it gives CSARDLGKGNQPQHF.

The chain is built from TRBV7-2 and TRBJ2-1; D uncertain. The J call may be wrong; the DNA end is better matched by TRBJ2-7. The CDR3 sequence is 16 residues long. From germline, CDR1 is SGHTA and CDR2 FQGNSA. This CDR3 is CASSLEARVPYNEQYF. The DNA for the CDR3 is TGTGCCAGCAGCTTAGAGGCACGGGTGCCCTACAATGAGCAGTACTTC.

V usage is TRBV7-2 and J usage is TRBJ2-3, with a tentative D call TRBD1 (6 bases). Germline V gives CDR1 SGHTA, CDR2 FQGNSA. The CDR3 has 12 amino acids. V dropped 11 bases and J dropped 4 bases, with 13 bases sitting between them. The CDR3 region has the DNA TGTGCCGGCAACAGGGCCCCAGATACGCAGTATTTT. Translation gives CAGNRAPDTQYF.

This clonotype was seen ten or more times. The CDR3 nucleotides read TGTGCCAGCAGCCTACTAGCGGGGGCCTACAATGAGCAGTTCTTC. Its translation: CASSLLAGAYNEQFF. V usage is TRBV7-2 and J usage is TRBJ2-1; 11 bases line up with TRBD2. This CDR3 spans 15 amino acids. Germline CDR1 is SGHTA and CDR2 is FQGNSA. V dropped 5 bases and J dropped 2; count of bases not matched to a gene: 2.

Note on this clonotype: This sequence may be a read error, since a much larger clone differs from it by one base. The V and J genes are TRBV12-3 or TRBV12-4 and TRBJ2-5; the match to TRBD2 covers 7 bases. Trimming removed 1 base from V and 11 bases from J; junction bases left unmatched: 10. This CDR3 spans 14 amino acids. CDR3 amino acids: CASSLGTRNDKQYF. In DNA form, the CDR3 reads TGTGCCAGCAGTTTAGGGACTAGAAATGACAAGCAGTACTTC.

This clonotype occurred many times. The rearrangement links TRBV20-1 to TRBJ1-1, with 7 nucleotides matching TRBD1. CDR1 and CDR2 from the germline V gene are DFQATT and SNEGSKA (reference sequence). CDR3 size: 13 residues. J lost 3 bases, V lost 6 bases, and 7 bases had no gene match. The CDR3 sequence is CSATFDRDTEAFF. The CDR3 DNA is TGCAGTGCCACCTTTGACAGGGACACTGAAGCTTTCTTT.